The entry below describes one TCR beta chain. Its specificity is not known. The CDR3 contains 15 residues. Germline values: CDR1 SGDLS, CDR2 YYNGEE. This entry is derived from a study of T cells expressing NK-cell markers. After re-calling the 5' RACE reads, TCRdb lists one entry per CDR3 protein, DNA absent. This table lists 450,000 to 600,000 distinct CDR3 sequences. Study observations and caveats: Among CD8+ T cells from 5 to 7 donors, dominant NKG2C+ clonotypes accounted for about 1.0-7.0%.

The receptor's source is a man between 18 and 29 years old in good health. Sequencing used blood T cells: a sorted CD56 or NKG2C T cell subset, CD4+ or CD8+ T cells, or bulk PBMC T cells (not recorded which). This chain uses TRBV9 with TRBJ2-1; TCRdb designates TRBD2, a call that cannot be tested without DNA. The CDR3 here is CASSTGTLGDNEQFF.